The source of this T cell receptor (beta chain) is a study of shared clonotypes between healthy human individuals. Study at large: Serving as donors were two women and a few men, whose ages spanned 18 to 49.

For each subset, genomic DNA was distributed in equal portions over several immunoSEQ plates. Only in-frame clones appear in the TCRdb table, and some are missing; sequencing was by immunoSEQ multiplex PCR. The profile shows roughly 2.1 million clones, 90% to 95% of them singletons. Naive-designated CD8 cells lacked CD45RO, were positively enriched for CCR7, and omitted terminally differentiated effector memory CD45RA+ cells. Donors, healthy HIV-negative adults, lacked recent acute infections or vaccinations. The CDR3 runs 16 residues. In germline, CDR1 is MNHEY, CDR2 SMNVEV (reference sequence). The V end was cut by 3 bases, the J end by 0 bases, with 11 bases between.

The chain is built from TRBV27 and TRBJ2-2; unclear D gene. The receptor comes from a man between 18 and 35 years old in good health. Some clones in this sample may be carry-over from other donors' samples. Sequencing was carried out using naive CD8+ T cells from PBMCs. CDR3 loop: CASSLVNRANTGELFF. The CDR3 coding sequence is TGTGCCAGCAGTTTGGTCAACAGAGCGAACACCGGGGAGCTGTTTTTT.